One sample yielded the 24 T cell receptor beta chains listed below, sequenced in a study of vaccination effects on CD4 cells after COVID-19. The assay was immunoSEQ multiplex PCR, and TCRdb's table has in-frame clones only and misses some. The sample gives roughly 59,000 clones, 78% of which show up once; roughly 2% is in the top ten. Within the ViraFEST assay, antigen-specific CD4+ T cells underwent expansion with viral peptide pools prior to sequencing. Culture proceeded for 10 days, and CD4+ T cells were then isolated. Either the mRNA-1273 or the BNT162b2 vaccine was given to participants as two doses. These receptors' antigens are unknown. Here the sequenced sample was CD4+ T cells from PBMCs cultured with HCoV-OC43 spike peptides, taken after COVID-19 vaccination. Subset: HCoV-OC43 spike overlapping peptide pool stimulation. The source of these receptors is a human donor who received a COVID-19 vaccine.

This chain joins TRBV15 and TRBJ2-5, with D possibly matching TRBD1 (5 bases). CDR1 LNHNV and CDR2 YYDKDF come from the germline V gene (reference sequence). The length of the CDR3 is 19 residues. V was trimmed by 3 bases and J by 3 bases, leaving 26 bases between them. CDR3 protein: CATSSSRNLVDRSKETQYF. The CDR3 DNA is TGTGCCACCAGCAGTAGTCGCAACCTGGTCGACAGAAGTAAAGAGACCCAGTACTTC.

The chain recombines TRBV7-3 with TRBJ2-3; 8 nucleotides agree with TRBD2. From germline, CDR1 is SGHTA and CDR2 FQGTGA. The CDR3 has 14 amino acids. The ends lost 5 bases at V and 2 bases at J; junction bases unmatched: 3. The CDR3 loop reads CASSRGGITDTQYF. CDR3 nucleotide sequence: TGTGCCAGCAGCCGGGGGGGCATCACAGATACGCAGTATTTT.

V gene TRBV5-4 combines with J gene TRBJ1-2; 10 bases are a match to TRBD1. CDR1 and CDR2 (germline): SGHNT, YYREEE (reference sequence). This CDR3 contains 14 residues. V was clipped by 0 bases and J by 7 bases; unmatched bases: 3. The CDR3 DNA follows: TGTGCCAGCAGCTTGGGCGGGACAGGGGCTGGCTACACCTTC. Protein product: CASSLGGTGAGYTF. Together with reference TRBV5-4 and TRBJ1-2, the CDR3 gives the full variable domain: ETGVTQSPTHLIKTRGQQVTLRCSSQSGHNTVSWYQQALGQGPQFIFQYYREEENGRGNFPPRFSGLQFPNYSSELNVNALELDDSALYLCASSLGGTGAGYTFGSGTRLTVV.

This sequence joins TRBV6-2 or TRBV6-3 and TRBJ2-2; D unclear. In germline, CDR1 is MNHEY, CDR2 SVGEGT. V was clipped by 3 bases and J by 2 bases, with 10 bases between them. This CDR3 region has 15 residues. CDR3 loop: CASSYPGRNTGELFF. CDR3 nucleotides: TGTGCCAGCAGTTATCCGGGCAGAAACACCGGGGAGCTGTTTTTT.

The rearrangement links TRBV6-5 to TRBJ2-3, with TRBD2 matching 10 bases. Trimming removed 4 bases from V and 2 bases from J; junction bases left unmatched: 3. CDR3 length equals 15 residues. Germline CDR1 reads MNHEY; CDR2 reads SVGAGI. The CDR3 here is CASSSTSGATDTQYF. CDR3 coding DNA: TGTGCCAGCAGTTCCACTAGCGGGGCCACAGATACGCAGTATTTT.

The chain has TRBV6-5 and TRBJ1-1, with D possibly being TRBD1 (5 bases). From germline, CDR1 is MNHEY and CDR2 SVGAGI. The CDR3 is 11 amino acids. Trimming shortened V by 8 bases and J by 3 bases, and 7 bases separated the two germline ends. CDR3 in amino acids: CASWGYTEAFF. The CDR3 DNA follows: TGTGCCAGCTGGGGGTACACTGAAGCTTTCTTT.

The chain carries TRBV9 and TRBJ2-5; D uncertain. CDR1 and CDR2 (germline): SGDLS, YYNGEE. The CDR3 has 13 residues. The V gene lost 7 bases and the J gene lost 3 bases, with 13 bases spanning the gap. CDR3 amino acids: CASGPAQKETQYF. Written as DNA, the CDR3 is TGTGCCAGCGGTCCTGCACAGAAAGAGACCCAGTACTTC.

The genes are TRBV7-8 and TRBJ1-6; D is unresolved. Germline V CDR1 and CDR2: SGHVS, FQNEAQ. CDR3 length: 14 residues. Trimming left V 2 bases short and J 7 bases short, with 9 bases between. The CDR3 nucleotides read TGTGCCAGCAGCTTAACCACGGGAAATTCACCCCTCCACTTT. Translation: CASSLTTGNSPLHF.

This chain uses TRBV27 with TRBJ2-1, with D possibly being TRBD1 or TRBD2 (6 bases each). The CDR3 spans 19 residues. Trimming took 6 bases from V and 0 from J, leaving 24 bases between them. CDR1 is MNHEY, CDR2 SMNVEV, per germline (reference sequence). The CDR3 sequence is CASRGGQTELTSSYNEQFF. In nucleotides, the CDR3 is TGTGCCAGCAGGGGGGGACAAACGGAATTAACGAGCTCCTACAATGAGCAGTTCTTC.

This clone occurred a few times. CDR3 nucleotides: TGCGCCAGCAGCTTTTCAACAGATGCTGAAGCTTTCTTT. This translates into CASSFSTDAEAFF. The rearrangement joins TRBV5-1 to TRBJ1-1; D unclear. CDR1 and CDR2 from the germline V gene are SGHRS and YFSETQ. This CDR3 spans 13 amino acids. V lost 2 bases to trimming and J lost 6 bases, with 11 bases between them.

The chain has TRBV20-1 and TRBJ2-1; TRBD2 matches at 9 bases. V dropped 3 bases and J dropped 8; count of bases not matched to a gene: 8. CDR3 size: 14 residues. Per germline, CDR1 DFQATT and CDR2 SNEGSKA (reference sequence). For the CDR3, the DNA is TGCAGTGCTAGTTTGCGGGGGGGCTCTTATGAGCAGTTCTTC. Protein: CSASLRGGSYEQFF.

The chain uses TRBV20-1 and TRBJ2-1, with a weak D call TRBD1 (7 bases). The CDR3 runs 14 residues. With 3 bases removed from V and 1 base from J, the gap between germline ends came to 10 bases. Germline values: CDR1 DFQATT, CDR2 SNEGSKA (reference sequence). CDR3 nucleotides: TGCAGTGCTAGTCCAGGGGGGTCCTACAATGAGCAGTTCTTC. Its protein is CSASPGGSYNEQFF.

The V and J genes are TRBV9 and TRBJ2-4, with a possible D match to TRBD1 (8 bases). The V gene's germline CDR1 is SGDLS and CDR2 YYNGEE. V lost 4 bases to trimming and J lost 8 bases, with 16 bases between them. The CDR3 is 14 amino acids. The CDR3 DNA reads TGTGCCAGCAGCTCTCGGACAGGGAGGGACATTCAGTACTTC. It encodes CASSSRTGRDIQYF.

The chain has TRBV2 and TRBJ2-3; D is uncertain. CDR3 length: 11 amino acids. Deletions cut 6 bases from V and 6 bases from J, with 7 bases between. Germline lookup yields CDR1 SNHLY and CDR2 FYNNEI. The CDR3 coding sequence is TGTGCCAGCAGCTTCTACGATACGCAGTATTTT. Translated: CASSFYDTQYF.

This clone counts as medium-sized. The CDR3 nucleotides are TGCGCCAGCAGATCAGACCTGGGCACTGAAGCTTTCTTT. Its protein product is CASRSDLGTEAFF. The chain uses TRBV10-2 and TRBJ1-1; D ambiguous. Trimming stripped 6 bases from V and 4 bases from J, with 12 bases between. CDR3 length equals 13 residues. Germline lookup yields CDR1 WSHSY and CDR2 SAAADI.

The chain links TRBV9 to TRBJ2-1, with 10 positions matching TRBD2. J gave up 3 bases and V 2 bases, and 5 bases lay outside the gene matches. CDR1 is SGDLS, CDR2 YYNGEE, per germline. This CDR3 comprises 16 residues. The CDR3 nucleotides read TGTGCCAGCAGCGTTAAAGCGGGGGGGTACTACAATGAGCAGTTCTTC. It translates to CASSVKAGGYYNEQFF.

The chain recombines TRBV18 with TRBJ1-4; TRBD1 matches 7 bases. CDR1 is KGHSH and CDR2 is LQKENI in the germline V gene. V lost 3 bases, J lost 10 bases, and 14 bases stayed unmatched. The CDR3 length is 16 residues. CDR3 in amino acids: CASSPSGQWTGGKLFF. CDR3 in DNA: TGTGCCAGCTCACCCTCGGGACAGTGGACCGGGGGAAAACTGTTTTTT.

This clone was seen a single time. V usage is TRBV15 and J usage is TRBJ2-3; the match to TRBD1 covers 7 bases. CDR3 size: 13 residues. Germline-derived CDR1 and CDR2 are LNHNV and YYDKDF (reference sequence). V trimming: 0 bases; J trimming: 11 bases; junction bases outside the gene matches: 5. CDR3 DNA: TGTGCCACCAGCAGAGATAAGGGGGCTAGGCAGTATTTT. Its translation is CATSRDKGARQYF.

The genes are TRBV9 and TRBJ2-5, with 8 bases lining up with TRBD1. Germline V CDR1 and CDR2: SGDLS, YYNGEE. CDR3 length equals 15 residues. V shed 4 bases and J 2 bases; nucleotides not matched to a gene: 7. The CDR3 DNA reads TGTGCCAGCAGCCCCAGGACAGGGAGGCAAGAGACCCAGTACTTC. Translation gives CASSPRTGRQETQYF. The full variable domain, with the rest looked up from reference TRBV9 and TRBJ2-5, is DSGVTQTPKHLITATGQRVTLRCSPRSGDLSVYWYQQSLDQGLQFLIQYYNGEERAKGNILERFSAQQFPDLHSELNLSSLELGDSALYFCASSPRTGRQETQYFGPGTRLLVL.

As DNA, the CDR3 is TGCGCCAGCAGCCAAGATCCGGCAGGAAACACCATATATTTT. Translation: CASSQDPAGNTIYF. The chain is built from TRBV4-1 and TRBJ1-3, with no clear D. This CDR3 spans 14 amino acids. Trimming stripped 0 bases from V and 4 bases from J, with 7 bases between. Germline CDR1 MGHRA, CDR2 YSYEKL.

The V gene is TRBV9, the J gene TRBJ1-6; the D gene is possibly TRBD1 (5 bases). The CDR3 covers 14 residues. Trimming shortened V by 2 bases and J by 5 bases, and 8 bases separated the two germline ends. The germline CDR1 and CDR2 sequences are SGDLS and YYNGEE. The CDR3 is CASSVGRDNSPLHF. As DNA, the CDR3 is TGTGCCAGCAGCGTGGGGCGGGATAATTCACCCCTCCACTTT.

The chain links TRBV30 to TRBJ2-1; no reliable D call. The CDR3 runs 14 residues. Trimming took off 2 bases at V and 5 bases at J, with 13 bases between the two ends. Germline V lookup: CDR1 GTSNPN, CDR2 SVGIG (reference sequence). The CDR3 DNA sequence: TGTGCCTGGAGTTACGGCCAAGTCAACAATGAGCAGTTCTTC. Protein sequence: CAWSYGQVNNEQFF. Together with reference TRBV30 and TRBJ2-1, the CDR3 gives the full variable domain: SQTIHQWPATLVQPVGSPLSLECTVEGTSNPNLYWYRQAAGRGLQLLFYSVGIGQISSEVPQNLSASRPQDRQFILSSKKLLLSDSGFYLCAWSYGQVNNEQFFGPGTRLTVL.

This clone has just a few counts. The gene calls are TRBV4-2 and TRBJ1-5, with D unresolved. This CDR3 contains 16 residues. V was pared by 0 bases and J by 7 bases, with 16 bases between. CDR1 is LGHNA, CDR2 YNFKEQ, per germline. DNA of the CDR3: TGTGCCAGCAGCCAAGATCTTAGAGCCCGCGGGCAGCCCCAGCATTTT. This codes for CASSQDLRARGQPQHF.

This clone was observed a single time. The V and J genes are TRBV19 and TRBJ2-3, with 9 bases that match TRBD2. The germline V gene encodes CDR1 LNHDA and CDR2 SQIVND (reference sequence). The V segment lost 10 bases and the J segment 4 bases; nucleotides outside the gene matches: 15. The CDR3 contains 16 residues. The CDR3 here is CATLNPRGGEADTQYF. The DNA for the CDR3 is TGTGCCACCTTAAACCCGCGGGGGGGCGAAGCAGATACGCAGTATTTT.